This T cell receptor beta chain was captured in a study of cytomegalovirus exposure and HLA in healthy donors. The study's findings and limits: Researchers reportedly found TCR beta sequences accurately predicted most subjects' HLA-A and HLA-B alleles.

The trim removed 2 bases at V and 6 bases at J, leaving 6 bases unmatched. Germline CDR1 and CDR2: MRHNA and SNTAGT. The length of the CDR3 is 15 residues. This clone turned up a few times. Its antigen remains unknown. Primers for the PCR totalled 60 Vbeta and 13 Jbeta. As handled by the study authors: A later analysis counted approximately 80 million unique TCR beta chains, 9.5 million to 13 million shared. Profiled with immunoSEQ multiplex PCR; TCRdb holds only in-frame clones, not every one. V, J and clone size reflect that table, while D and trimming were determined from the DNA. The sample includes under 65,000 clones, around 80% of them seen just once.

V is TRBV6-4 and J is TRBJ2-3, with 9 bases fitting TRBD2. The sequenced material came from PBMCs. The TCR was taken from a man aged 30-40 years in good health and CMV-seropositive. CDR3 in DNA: TGTGCCAGCAGTGACGGGCGGGGGGGCATGGATACGCAGTATTTT. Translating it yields CASSDGRGGMDTQYF.